This T cell receptor (beta chain) emerged from a study of T-cell reconstitution after alpha-beta-depleted transplantation in children. The CDR3 runs 13 residues. CDR1 is DFQATT and CDR2 is SNEGSKA in the germline V gene (reference sequence). Between the trimmed V and J ends, which lost 0 bases and 4 bases, there was a span of 7 bases. In this sample, this clonotype turned up many times. Preparing the TCRbeta library involved the use of unique molecular identifiers. One entry per CDR3 protein, called by TCRdb with MiXCR from the PCR reads. Counted here are hundreds of thousands of distinct CDR3 sequences, roughly 17% occurring once; the ten biggest clones make up about 1.1%.

This material consisted of PBMCs from the stem cell graft donor, taken from the stem cell graft. The receptor was derived from a human donor who donated a stem cell graft to a child with acute myeloid leukemia. The chain joins TRBV20-1 to TRBJ1-5; D is undetermined. The CDR3 sequence is CSARDPSNQPQHF. Written as DNA, the CDR3 is TGCAGTGCTAGAGACCCCTCAAATCAGCCCCAGCATTTT.